This T cell receptor (beta chain) derives from a study of CD8+CD57+ T cells in acquired aplastic anemia. Worth noting for this clonotype: One base away lies a much larger clone, so this may be a sequencing read error.

The CDR3 sequence is 15 residues long. Germline V gives CDR1 SGHKS, CDR2 YYEKEE (reference sequence). V was pared by 2 bases and J by 6 bases, with 17 bases between. The template for TCR beta VDJ and CDR3 sequence profiling was genomic DNA. MiXCR, applied by TCRdb to the reads, yields one record per CDR3 protein. The sample includes approximately 200,000 distinct CDR3 sequences, approximately 50% of them seen just once. This chain connects TRBV5-5 to TRBJ1-1, with D possibly TRBD1 on 6 matching bases. The sequence derives from a human donor in good health, serving as a control. Input material: sorted CD4+, CD8+, or CD8+CD57+ T cells (not recorded which) from PBMCs. The chain's CDR3 is CASSLELRGAPEAFF. As DNA, the CDR3 is TGTGCCAGCAGCTTAGAACTGAGGGGGGCCCCTGAAGCTTTCTTT.